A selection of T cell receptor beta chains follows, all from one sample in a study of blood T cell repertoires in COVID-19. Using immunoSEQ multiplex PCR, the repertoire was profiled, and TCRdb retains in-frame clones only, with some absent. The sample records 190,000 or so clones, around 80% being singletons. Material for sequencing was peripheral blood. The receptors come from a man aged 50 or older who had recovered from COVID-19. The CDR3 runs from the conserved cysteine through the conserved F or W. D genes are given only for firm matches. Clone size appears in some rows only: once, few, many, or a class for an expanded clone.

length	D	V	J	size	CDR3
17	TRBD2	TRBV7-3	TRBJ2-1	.	CASSKTSGSSTYNEQFF
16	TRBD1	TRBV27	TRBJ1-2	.	CASSLTKSTGVYGYTF
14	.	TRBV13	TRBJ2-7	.	CASSLSGGHYEQYF
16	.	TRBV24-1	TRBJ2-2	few	CATSDSRAAVAGELFF
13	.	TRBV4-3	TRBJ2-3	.	CASSQRGIGTQYF
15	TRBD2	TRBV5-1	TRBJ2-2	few	CASTTSGTNTGELFF
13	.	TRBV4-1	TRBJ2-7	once	CASSQPDTYEQYF
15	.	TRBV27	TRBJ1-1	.	CASSLRAGVNTEAFF
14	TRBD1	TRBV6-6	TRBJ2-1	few	CASSRDSNNNEQFF
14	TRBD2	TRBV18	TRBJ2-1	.	CASSPGTRDNEQFF
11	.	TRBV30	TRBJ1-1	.	CAWRQGSEAFF
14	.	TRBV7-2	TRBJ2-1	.	CASSPQAPAWEQFF
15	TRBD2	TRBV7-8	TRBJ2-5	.	CASSFKAGDMETQYF
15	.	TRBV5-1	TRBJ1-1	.	CASSFGSSKDTEAFF
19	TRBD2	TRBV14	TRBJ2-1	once	CASSPNEGAGELRRVEQFF
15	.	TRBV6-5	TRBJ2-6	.	CASSISFSGANVLTF
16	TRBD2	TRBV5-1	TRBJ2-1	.	CASRETSGRYYNEQFF
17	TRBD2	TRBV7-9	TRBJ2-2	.	CASSFSGTSGIDGELFF
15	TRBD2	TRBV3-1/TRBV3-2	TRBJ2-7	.	CASSQGFGGSYEQYF
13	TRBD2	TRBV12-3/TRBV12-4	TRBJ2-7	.	CASSRTSGNEQYF